The subject of this entry is one TCR beta chain. An end of the junction differs from the germline gene, which may be a read error. The data are from a study of blood T cell repertoires in COVID-19. About the research overall: Sample material is recorded as cDNA or gDNA derived from T cells, B-cell-depleted T cells, or PBMCs.

Here immunoSEQ multiplex PCR was the method, and the copy in TCRdb shows in-frame clones only, minus some. Here the sample spans approximately 470,000 clones, about 85% being singletons. Sequencing was done on a sample of PBMCs or T cells enriched from blood (not recorded which). The receptor comes from a woman under 30 who had recovered from COVID-19.

The CDR3 reads CASREWGGRREQYF. CDR3 sequence (DNA): TGCGCCAGCAGAGAGTGGGGGGGCCGCCGCGAGCAGTACTTC. The chain uses TRBV10-2 and TRBJ2-7; D possibly corresponds to TRBD2 (7 bases). The CDR3 runs to 14 residues. Germline V lookup: CDR1 WSHSY, CDR2 SAAADI.